This T cell receptor (beta chain) was identified in a study of control samples from healthy donors and cancer patients. This CDR3 is 13 amino acids long. The V and J ends lost 4 bases and 2 bases respectively, with 8 bases between them. Looked up from germline, CDR1 is MNHEY and CDR2 is SVGEGT. Method: immunoSEQ multiplex PCR; TCRdb's copy keeps in-frame clones and lacks some. The sample yields nearly 200,000 clones, 91% seen once. This clone has more than one count but fewer than ten. The receptor comes from a young man in good health. Sequencing input: blood. This chain joins TRBV6-2 or TRBV6-3 and TRBJ1-1, with D unclear. The CDR3 DNA reads TGTGCCAGCAGTTTATTGGTAAACACTGAAGCTTTCTTT. Residues: CASSLLVNTEAFF.